Presented here are 25 T cell receptor beta chains from one specimen sequenced in a study of blood T cell repertoires in COVID-19. TCRdb keeps only in-frame clones here, not all; method: immunoSEQ multiplex PCR. The sample shows under 250,000 clones, 84% of them seen only once. The specimen was peripheral blood. The source of these receptors is a man in his fifties with active or convalescent COVID-19.

The J gene is TRBJ2-5, the V gene TRBV18; D remains unclear. CDR3 length: 15 residues. CDR1 and CDR2 from the germline V gene are KGHSH and LQKENI. Deletions cut 3 bases from V and 5 bases from J, with 16 bases between. The CDR3 here is CASSPGPNYVETQYF. The CDR3, as DNA: TGTGCCAGCTCACCGGGCCCCAATTATGTCGAGACCCAGTACTTC.

V is TRBV5-1 and J is TRBJ2-7, with D perhaps matching TRBD2 (6 bases). The ends were cut back, 4 bases at V and 2 bases at J, with 13 bases in the middle. Per the germline V gene, CDR1 is SGHRS and CDR2 is YFSETQ. The CDR3 covers 14 residues. The CDR3 here is CASSRDSQTYEQYF. CDR3 DNA: TGCGCCAGCAGCCGGGACTCTCAAACCTACGAGCAGTACTTC.

This sequence joins TRBV7-2 and TRBJ2-7; TRBD2 matches at 9 bases. V was clipped by 3 bases and J by 2 bases; unmatched bases: 2. Germline V gives CDR1 SGHTA, CDR2 FQGNSA. The CDR3 runs 14 residues. The CDR3 DNA reads as TGTGCCAGCAGCTTCGGACTAGCGCCCTACGAGCAGTACTTC. Encoded protein: CASSFGLAPYEQYF.

The rearrangement links TRBV20-1 to TRBJ2-7; TRBD1 matches at 7 bases. There are 16 residues in the CDR3. The V gene end was trimmed by 3 bases and the J gene end by 3 bases; junction bases not matched to a gene: 14. Germline V gene lookup returns CDR1 DFQATT and CDR2 SNEGSKA (reference sequence). The CDR3 coding sequence is TGCAGTGCTAGTAGGGGCCCCACAGGGGATCGCTACGAGCAGTACTTC. Amino acid sequence: CSASRGPTGDRYEQYF.

V usage is TRBV2 and J usage is TRBJ1-1; 7 nucleotides line up with TRBD1. V was pared by 2 bases and J by 4 bases, with 1 base of the junction left unmatched. CDR1 and CDR2 (germline): SNHLY, FYNNEI. This CDR3 spans 13 amino acids. Written as DNA, the CDR3 is TGTGCCAGCAGTGAACAGGGGGGCACTGAAGCTTTCTTT. Translating gives CASSEQGGTEAFF.

The genes are TRBV2 and TRBJ2-7; 14 bases match TRBD2. Germline CDR1 reads SNHLY; CDR2 reads FYNNEI. The CDR3 sequence is 16 residues long. V was clipped by 4 bases and J by 3 bases; unmatched bases: 5. CDR3 in DNA: TGTGCCAGCAGTGGGGGACTAGCGGGAGCATACTACGAGCAGTACTTC. Translating it yields CASSGGLAGAYYEQYF.

This rearrangement joins TRBV7-2 to TRBJ2-2; TRBD2 aligns across 7 bases. Germline CDR1 reads SGHTA; CDR2 reads FQGNSA. This CDR3 contains 14 residues. V lost 1 base and J lost 5; bases outside the gene matches: 1. CDR3 sequence reads: CASSLEAGTGELFF. In DNA, the CDR3 is TGTGCCAGCAGCTTAGAAGCGGGGACCGGGGAGCTGTTTTTT.

The DNA for the CDR3 is TGTGCCAGCAGCTTAAGGGGGGGCCAGGCGTACAATGAGCAGTTCTTC. The encoded protein is CASSLRGGQAYNEQFF. The chain couples TRBV11-2 to TRBJ2-1, with D maybe TRBD2 (7 bases). This CDR3 has 16 residues. Trimming took 2 bases from V and 4 from J, leaving 15 bases between them. The V gene's germline CDR1 is SGHAT and CDR2 FQNNGV.

This chain links TRBV5-1 with TRBJ1-1; D perhaps matches TRBD1 (5 bases). Trimming shortened V by 3 bases and J by 0 bases, and 12 bases separated the two germline ends. Germline CDR1 SGHRS, CDR2 YFSETQ. CDR3 length: 15 residues. Here the CDR3 reads CASSSDMGLNTEAFF. DNA of the CDR3: TGCGCCAGCAGCTCGGACATGGGCCTGAACACTGAAGCTTTCTTT. The complete variable domain, with remaining parts taken from reference TRBV5-1 and TRBJ1-1, reads KAGVTQTPRYLIKTRGQQVTLSCSPISGHRSVSWYQQTPGQGLQFLFEYFSETQRNKGNFPGRFSGRQFSNSRSEMNVSTLELGDSALYLCASSSDMGLNTEAFFGQGTRLTVV.

Ten or more counts support this clone. The chain uses TRBV4-1 and TRBJ1-6, with D possibly being TRBD1 (6 bases). The CDR3 sequence is 13 residues long. V lost 2 bases to trimming and J lost 17 bases, with 16 bases between them. Germline V gene data show CDR1 as MGHRA and CDR2 as YSYEKL. The CDR3 bases are TGCGCCAGCAGCCAAATGGGGGGGCCAGCCGTCCACTTT. The encoded protein is CASSQMGGPAVHF.

This clone appeared a single time. CDR3 region: CASSAHVGDGDGYTF. CDR3 DNA: TGTGCCAGCAGTGCACATGTTGGTGATGGTGATGGCTACACCTTC. V usage is TRBV2 and J usage is TRBJ1-2; D gene ambiguous. The germline V gene encodes CDR1 SNHLY and CDR2 FYNNEI. Trimming left V 4 bases short and J 6 bases short, with 18 bases between. This CDR3 has 15 amino acids. The full variable domain, completed using reference TRBV2 and TRBJ1-2, is EPEVTQTPSHQVTQMGQEVILRCVPISNHLYFYWYRQILGQKVEFLVSFYNNEISEKSEIFDDQFSVERPDGSNFTLKIRSTKLEDSAMYFCASSAHVGDGDGYTFGSGTRLTVV.

This clone was counted a few times. The genes are TRBV4-3 and TRBJ1-3; possible D gene TRBD1, 6 bases. Germline CDR1 and CDR2: LGHNA and YSLEER. This CDR3 region has 17 residues. V lost 1 base to trimming and J lost 0 bases, with 13 bases between them. The CDR3 spells CASSQVWGRSSGNTIYF. The CDR3 coding sequence is TGCGCCAGCAGCCAAGTTTGGGGGCGCAGCTCTGGAAACACCATATATTTT.

This clone has more than one count but fewer than ten. The J gene is TRBJ1-4, the V gene TRBV11-2; D is unresolved. V lost 3 bases, J lost 6 bases, and 11 bases lay in between. Germline CDR1 SGHAT, CDR2 FQNNGV. This CDR3 spans 14 amino acids. CDR3 sequence: CASSFSPNYEKLFF. CDR3 sequence (DNA): TGTGCCAGCAGCTTCTCACCAAACTATGAAAAACTGTTTTTT.

The rearrangement uses TRBV7-9 and TRBJ2-5; D is undetermined. Germline CDR1 and CDR2: SEHNR and FQNEAQ (reference sequence). This CDR3 has 15 amino acids. With 1 base removed from V and 3 bases from J, the gap between germline ends came to 12 bases. The CDR3 region is CASSLEAGKKETQYF. The CDR3 DNA is TGTGCCAGCAGCTTAGAGGCAGGAAAGAAAGAGACCCAGTACTTC. Complete variable domain (other parts from reference TRBV7-9 and TRBJ2-5): DTGVSQNPRHKITKRGQNVTFRCDPISEHNRLYWYRQTLGQGPEFLTYFQNEAQLEKSRLLSDRFSAERPKGSFSTLEIQRTEQGDSAMYLCASSLEAGKKETQYFGPGTRLLVL.

This clone showed up just once. The chain couples TRBV19 to TRBJ2-3; 8 bases agree with TRBD2. This CDR3 comprises 14 residues. V was clipped by 1 base and J by 3 bases; unmatched bases: 0. Germline CDR1 LNHDA, CDR2 SQIVND (reference sequence). CDR3 residues: CASSIGLATDTQYF. The CDR3 nucleotides read TGTGCCAGTAGTATAGGACTAGCGACAGATACGCAGTATTTT.

V gene TRBV5-1 combines with J gene TRBJ1-1, with D possibly matching TRBD1 (6 bases). This CDR3 contains 14 residues. Between the trimmed V and J ends, which lost 3 bases and 3 bases, there was a span of 12 bases. Germline V gene data show CDR1 as SGHRS and CDR2 as YFSETQ. CDR3 loop: CASSSHYRDTEAFF. As DNA, the CDR3 is TGCGCCAGCAGCTCGCACTACAGGGACACTGAAGCTTTCTTT.

The rearrangement joins TRBV7-2 to TRBJ1-5; 8 nucleotides align to TRBD1. Germline V CDR1 and CDR2: SGHTA, FQGNSA. The CDR3 has 12 residues. Losses at the gene ends were 5 bases for V and 11 bases for J; bases not matched to a gene: 5. The CDR3 protein is CASSEQGGAQHF. In DNA form, the CDR3 reads TGTGCCAGCAGCGAACAGGGGGGGGCCCAGCATTTT.

The rearrangement uses TRBV3-1 (or the pseudogene TRBV3-2) and TRBJ2-5; D gene ambiguous. Per germline, CDR1 LGHDT and CDR2 YNNKEL (reference sequence). This CDR3 is 15 amino acids long. V was cut by 4 bases and J by 2 bases, with 14 bases left in between. The CDR3 DNA follows: TGTGCCAGCAGCCCCCGAGGTACTCCGCAAGAGACCCAGTACTTC. As protein: CASSPRGTPQETQYF.

The chain employs TRBV24-1 and TRBJ1-2; maybe TRBD1 (5 bases). The length of the CDR3 is 12 residues. Germline CDR1 and CDR2: KGHDR and SFDVKD. Trimming left V 1 base short and J 14 bases short, with 13 bases between. The CDR3 sequence: CATSDFVGPMTF. CDR3 DNA: TGTGCCACCAGTGATTTTGTGGGGCCAATGACCTTC.

The chain links TRBV7-9 to TRBJ2-7; possibly TRBD1 for D (6 bases). Trimming removed 5 bases from V and 3 bases from J, with 14 bases in between. CDR3 length equals 14 residues. Germline lookup yields CDR1 SEHNR and CDR2 FQNEAQ (reference sequence). CDR3 loop: CASSPRDIVYEQYV. CDR3 DNA: TGTGCCAGCAGCCCCCGGGACATAGTCTACGAGCAGTACGTC.

The J gene is TRBJ1-1, the V gene TRBV7-2; 9 positions match TRBD1. This CDR3 contains 12 residues. The germline gives CDR1 SGHTA, CDR2 FQGNSA. The trim removed 6 bases at V and 11 bases at J, leaving 7 bases unmatched. Here the CDR3 DNA reads TGTGCCAGCAGTCCCGGACAGGGGAGGGCTTTCTTT. It translates to CASSPGQGRAFF.

The genes are TRBV9 and TRBJ2-3; 9 positions agree with TRBD1. The CDR3 sequence is 15 residues long. CDR1 and CDR2 from the germline V gene are SGDLS and YYNGEE. Trimming took 3 bases from V and 1 from J; bases not matched to a gene: 3. The CDR3 is CASSARTGGTDTQYF. CDR3 bases: TGTGCCAGCAGCGCCCGGACAGGGGGCACAGATACGCAGTATTTT.

The chain recombines TRBV15 with TRBJ2-1; TRBD2 matches at 10 bases. Germline V gives CDR1 LNHNV, CDR2 YYDKDF (reference sequence). CDR3 length: 17 residues. Trimming took 5 bases from V and 0 from J; bases not matched to a gene: 7. The CDR3 loop reads CATSRLAGVSSYNEQFF. The CDR3 DNA reads as TGTGCCACCAGCCGACTAGCGGGCGTGAGCTCCTACAATGAGCAGTTCTTC.

This chain joins TRBV9 and TRBJ2-3; 12 nucleotides align to TRBD2. This CDR3 comprises 19 residues. Germline V gene sequence: CDR1 SGDLS, CDR2 YYNGEE. Trimming removed 0 bases from V and 2 bases from J; junction bases left unmatched: 10. In DNA form, the CDR3 reads TGTGCCAGCAGCGTAGGACTAGCGGGAGACAGAATTCACACAGATACGCAGTATTTT. Its protein product is CASSVGLAGDRIHTDTQYF.

The CDR3: CASSGARGIYEKLFF. CDR3 DNA: TGTGCCAGCAGTGGGGCCAGGGGGATTTATGAAAAACTGTTTTTT. This chain joins TRBV2 and TRBJ1-4, with 7 bases fitting TRBD1. CDR3 length equals 15 residues. V lost 4 bases and J lost 6; bases outside the gene matches: 8. Germline lookup yields CDR1 SNHLY and CDR2 FYNNEI.